The 8 T cell receptor beta chains below were found in one sample sequenced in a study of radiation and T cells in renal cell carcinoma. Data came from immunoSEQ multiplex PCR; TCRdb stores just in-frame clones and leaves some out. Seen here are approximately 23,000 clones, more than 65% observed once, and the top ten hold approximately 32%. Sample time point: blood 2 weeks post-SBRT. Treatment in this sample: 15 Gy SBRT to primary tumor, nephrectomy 4 weeks later. The input for sequencing was blood, taken from a patient whose treatment included radiotherapy and nephrectomy. These receptors were taken from a man between 60 and 70 years old with renal cell carcinoma.

The chain uses TRBV29-1 and TRBJ1-2, with D maybe TRBD1 (5 bases). This CDR3 spans 11 amino acids. The V end lost 6 bases, the J end lost 2 bases, and 7 bases lay between the germline ends. The germline V gene has CDR1 SQVTM and CDR2 ANQGSEA. This CDR3 reads CSVRDNYGYTF. Written as DNA, the CDR3 is TGCAGCGTGCGGGACAACTATGGCTACACCTTC.

The genes are TRBV7-8 and TRBJ2-3; possible D gene TRBD1, 6 bases. V lost 6 bases, J lost 0 bases, and 10 bases lay in between. Germline V lookup: CDR1 SGHVS, CDR2 FQNEAQ. This CDR3 has 14 residues. The CDR3 region has the DNA TGTGCCAGCAGACAGGGATTGAGCACAGATACGCAGTATTTT. Protein: CASRQGLSTDTQYF.

This clone was recorded only once. V and J are TRBV7-2 and TRBJ2-3; D perhaps matches TRBD2 (5 bases). V was clipped by 5 bases and J by 0 bases, with 12 bases between them. The CDR3 consists of 15 residues. Germline V gene sequence: CDR1 SGHTA, CDR2 FQGNSA. CDR3: CASSVLVASTDTQYF. The CDR3 nucleotides are TGTGCCAGCAGCGTACTAGTAGCTAGCACAGATACGCAGTATTTT.

The chain is built from TRBV10-3 and TRBJ2-5, with D unclear. The J call is doubtful: the DNA matches TRBJ2-7 better. The V gene's germline CDR1 is ENHRY and CDR2 SYGVKD. The CDR3 totals 13 residues. Here the CDR3 DNA reads TGTGCCATCAGTGTAGGGCAGAAATACGAGCAGTACTTC. This gives the protein CAISVGQKYEQYF.

V usage is TRBV5-4 and J usage is TRBJ1-2, with 7 nucleotides matching TRBD1. In germline, CDR1 is SGHNT, CDR2 YYREEE (reference sequence). This CDR3 region has 13 residues. Trimming took 4 bases from V and 2 from J; bases not matched to a gene: 2. The DNA for the CDR3 is TGTGCCAGCAGCCCGGACAGGAACTATGGCTACACCTTC. It encodes CASSPDRNYGYTF.

V and J are TRBV7-8 and TRBJ2-5; 7 bases are shared with TRBD2. There are 14 residues in the CDR3. V lost 2 bases, J lost 2 bases, and 2 bases stayed unmatched. Looked up from germline, CDR1 is SGHVS and CDR2 is FQNEAQ. As DNA, the CDR3 is TGTGCCAGCAGCTTATCTAGCGGACAAGAGACCCAGTACTTC. This encodes CASSLSSGQETQYF.

The J gene is TRBJ2-7, the V gene TRBV10-1; TRBD2 aligns across 8 bases. CDR3 length: 13 residues. CDR1 is WNHNN and CDR2 is SYGVQD in the germline V gene (reference sequence). The junction had 3 bases not matched to a gene; V was cut back by 1 base and J by 7 bases. The CDR3 sequence: CASSEYREGEQYF. CDR3 DNA: TGCGCCAGCAGTGAGTATCGGGAGGGGGAGCAGTACTTC.

The chain recombines TRBV30 with TRBJ2-7; TRBD2 aligns across 9 bases. With V trimmed by 4 bases and J by 6 bases, 13 bases remained unmatched. The CDR3 has 15 residues. Germline V lookup: CDR1 GTSNPN, CDR2 SVGIG (reference sequence). The CDR3 region is CAWTLLSGRPGEQYF. CDR3 nucleotide sequence: TGTGCCTGGACCCTCCTGAGCGGGAGGCCCGGCGAGCAGTACTTC.